This T cell receptor beta chain was profiled in a study of blood T cell repertoires in COVID-19. Overall study: Both acute and convalescent COVID-19 samples were obtained from the United States, Italy and Spain. PBMCs, B-cell-depleted T cells, or T cells provided the cDNA or gDNA that made up the material.

V lost 0 bases to trimming and J lost 3 bases, with 10 bases between them. CDR3 length: 14 residues. Per the germline V gene, CDR1 is SGHRS and CDR2 is YFSETQ. Clones were read by immunoSEQ multiplex PCR, and TCRdb kept only the in-frame ones, dropping some. Here the sample spans fewer than 90,000 clones, about nine tenths being singletons. This rearrangement joins TRBV5-1 to TRBJ2-7; weak D call: TRBD1 (5 bases). The TCR comes from a male donor with acute or convalescent COVID-19. The sequencing sample was made of peripheral blood. CDR3 bases: TGCGCCAGCAGCTTGGAGACAGTGATCTACGAGCAGTACTTC. Translation gives CASSLETVIYEQYF.